The entry below describes one TCR beta chain. The antigen remains undetermined. This record comes from a study of OX40 agonist ivuxolimab in advanced cancers. Broader study findings: There were also nonresponders showing low normalized T-cell clonal expansion. It was not determined which antigens were specifically recognized by the peripheral T cells that had undergone clonal expansion. Researchers report that CD8+ T cells had, on average, more expanded clones than CD4+. CD4+ and CD8+ T cells in blood underwent clonal expansion by week 6 at 0.1 to 3.0 mg/kg.

The CDR3 length is 14 residues. V shed 5 bases and J shed 5 bases, with 14 bases lying between them. CDR1 and CDR2 (germline): SGHTA, FQGTGA. Data came from immunoSEQ multiplex PCR; TCRdb stores just in-frame clones and leaves some out. The top ten hold more than 1.5% of the sample, which has about 83,000 clones, under 90% seen once. The sequencing here drew on CD4+ or CD8+ T cells sorted from blood, taken in a trial of the OX40 agonist ivuxolimab. The V call is TRBV7-3, the J call TRBJ2-3; D might be TRBD1 or TRBD2, each matching 5 bases. The origin of this receptor is an adult with an advanced solid tumor such as melanoma, head and neck, liver or kidney cancer. CDR3 loop: CASSPGTEGDTQYF. The CDR3 DNA reads TGTGCCAGCAGCCCTGGGACCGAGGGAGATACGCAGTATTTT.